What follows describes a single TCR beta chain. These data originate in a study of Graves' ophthalmopathy and Graves' hyperthyroidism. V gave up 6 bases and J gave up 5 bases; unmatched junction bases: 10. The CDR3 has 14 residues. Germline values: CDR1 SQVTM, CDR2 ANQGSEA. Amplified TCR beta CDR3 regions were obtained using RNA transcripts as template. The authors performed first-round RT-PCR with HTBI primers and then a second-round multiplex PCR. TCRdb re-called the multiplex PCR reads through MiXCR, storing one row per CDR3 protein. Found here are about 740,000 distinct CDR3 sequences, 40% of them singletons; the top ten hold 44%.

The TCR comes from an adult man with Graves' ophthalmopathy. The chain recombines TRBV29-1 with TRBJ2-5; 9 bases match TRBD1. The sample consisted of peripheral blood. CDR3 DNA: TGCAGCGTCGCCGGACAGGGGACGAGGGAGACCCAGTACTTC. The encoded protein is CSVAGQGTRETQYF.